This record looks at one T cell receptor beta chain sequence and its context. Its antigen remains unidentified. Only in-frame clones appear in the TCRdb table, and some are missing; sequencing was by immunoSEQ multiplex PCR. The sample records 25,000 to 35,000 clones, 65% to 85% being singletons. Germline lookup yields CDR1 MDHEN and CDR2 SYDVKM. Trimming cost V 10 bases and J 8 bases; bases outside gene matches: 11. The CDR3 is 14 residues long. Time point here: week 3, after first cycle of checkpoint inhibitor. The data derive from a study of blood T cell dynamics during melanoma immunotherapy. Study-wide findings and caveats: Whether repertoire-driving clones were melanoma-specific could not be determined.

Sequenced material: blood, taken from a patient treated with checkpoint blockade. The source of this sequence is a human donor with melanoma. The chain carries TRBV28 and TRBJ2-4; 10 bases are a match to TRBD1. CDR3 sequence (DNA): TGTGCCACCCACCGACAGGGGGCGGGAGACATTCAGTACTTC. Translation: CATHRQGAGDIQYF.